This TCR beta chain comes out of a study of T cells in Graves' hyperthyroidism and ophthalmopathy. General study points: Blood also carried most thyroid clonotypes expanded above 0.001.

The TCR beta CDR3 regions underwent amplification using RNA transcripts as the source. First-round RT-PCR with HTBI primers amplified the TCR CDR3 region. TCRdb re-analysed the multiplex PCR reads in MiXCR, keeping a single row per CDR3 protein. The sample records hundreds of thousands of distinct CDR3 sequences, approximately 25% being singletons. Ten or more counts support this clonotype. No antigen is known for it. An end of the junction differs from the germline gene, which may be a read error. Hyperthyroidism had been newly diagnosed in patients aged 18 to 65, and its duration was under 2 months. The sequence was obtained from a middle-aged man with Graves' hyperthyroidism. Material: blood.

CDR3 protein: CASSLLWTQGTQYF. CDR3 DNA sequence: TGTGCCAGCAGCTTACTCTGGACTCAAGGGACCCAGTACTTC. The chain couples TRBV11-2 to TRBJ2-5, with D possibly being TRBD2 (5 bases). CDR1 SGHAT and CDR2 FQNNGV come from the germline V gene. The CDR3 runs to 14 residues.